This T cell receptor (beta chain) was sequenced for a study of shared clonotypes between healthy human individuals. Overall study context: Per-donor plates numbered three CD4 naive, three CD4 memory, two CD8 naive and one CD8 memory.

Trimming shortened V by 3 bases and J by 1 base, and 8 bases separated the two germline ends. Per the germline V gene, CDR1 is MDHEN and CDR2 is SYDVKM. The CDR3 is made up of 14 amino acids. Division of CD4+ cells produced a CD45RA+ naive subset and a CD45RA-negative memory subset. Of note for this clone: What it binds is unknown.

Assay: immunoSEQ multiplex PCR; the TCRdb copy retains only in-frame clones and omits some. Among 550,000 to 850,000 clones, approximately 72% were seen once, and the ten largest hold under 2%. Study-level points and caveats: Clonotype sharing among donors, it was expected, would be affected by sequencing depth.

This clonotype was obtained from a woman in her twenties or thirties in good health. Sequencing used memory CD4+ T cells sorted from blood. Regarding subset: CD45RA-negative fraction. The chain joins TRBV28 to TRBJ2-3; no reliable D call. CDR3 sequence: CASSFLDGTDTQYF. CDR3 DNA sequence: TGTGCCAGCAGTTTTTTGGATGGCACAGATACGCAGTATTTT.